This TCR beta chain is from a study of cytomegalovirus exposure and HLA in healthy donors. Findings of the study overall: Sequencing likely caused a cluster of highly shared sequence variants.

Details on this clone: No antigen is known for it.

PCR primers comprised 60 Vbeta and 13 Jbeta primers. The table came from immunoSEQ multiplex PCR; TCRdb's copy has only in-frame clones and leaves some out. The data contain 130,000 or so clones, around 78% of them singletons. This receptor was taken from a woman younger than 35 in good health and CMV-seronegative. Sequenced sample: PBMCs.

The CDR3 region is CASSPTGTSVPMQFF. The CDR3 coding sequence is TGTGCCAGCTCACCTACTGGGACTAGCGTGCCTATGCAGTTCTTC. This sequence joins TRBV18 and TRBJ2-1; 10 bases are a match to TRBD2. Germline V gene data show CDR1 as KGHSH and CDR2 as LQKENI. The CDR3 runs 15 residues. After removal of 3 bases from V and 12 bases from J, the junction contained 11 bases not matched to a gene.